The 27 T cell receptor beta chains in this list originate from one sample, sequenced in a study of PD-L1 blockade in urothelial cancer. The time point was: pretreatment peripheral blood. Repertoires were generated with immunoSEQ multiplex PCR, while TCRdb's copy carries only in-frame clones and drops some. Among tens of thousands of clones listed, roughly 76% were seen once. Here the sequenced sample was PBMCs, taken around atezolizumab (anti-PD-L1) treatment. These receptors originate from an older man with urothelial cancer.

The genes are TRBV6-6 and TRBJ2-7; 7 bases map to TRBD1. Germline CDR1 and CDR2: MNHNY and SVGAGI (reference sequence). This CDR3 comprises 14 residues. The trim removed 7 bases at V and 6 bases at J, leaving 12 bases unmatched. DNA for the CDR3: TGTGCCAGCACCTCGACAGGGAATGAGGGCGAGCAGTACTTC. Protein: CASTSTGNEGEQYF.

The chain links TRBV4-1 to TRBJ1-5, with a tentative D call TRBD1 (5 bases). With 3 bases removed from V and 0 bases from J, the gap between germline ends came to 12 bases. This CDR3 has 16 residues. Germline V lookup: CDR1 MGHRA, CDR2 YSYEKL. The CDR3: CASSQTGDGSNQPQHF. CDR3 nucleotides: TGCGCCAGCAGCCAGACGGGGGACGGTAGCAATCAGCCCCAGCATTTT.

V gene TRBV2 combines with J gene TRBJ1-1; possibly TRBD1 for D (5 bases). The CDR3 runs to 14 residues. Trimming stripped 7 bases from V and 6 bases from J, with 18 bases between. Germline CDR1 SNHLY, CDR2 FYNNEI. DNA of the CDR3: TGTGCCAGCACCCCACAACTCCGGGGGGCTGAAGCTTTCTTT. This encodes CASTPQLRGAEAFF.

The chain is built from TRBV9 and TRBJ2-2; 10 positions agree with TRBD1. The CDR3 is 16 residues long. Germline V CDR1 and CDR2: SGDLS, YYNGEE. Germline trimming cut 2 bases from V and 0 bases from J; bases unmatched to any gene: 1. The CDR3, as DNA: TGTGCCAGCAGCGTCGGACAGGGGGCGAACACCGGGGAGCTGTTTTTT. Protein product: CASSVGQGANTGELFF.

The chain uses TRBV6-6 and TRBJ1-2; tentative D call: TRBD1 (6 bases). From germline, CDR1 is MNHNY and CDR2 SVGAGI (reference sequence). The V end lost 4 bases, the J end lost 5 bases, and 17 bases lay between the germline ends. The CDR3 contains 15 residues. CDR3 bases: TGTGCCAGCAGTTCACAGGGTAGTGGTTGGTATGGCTACACCTTC. This sequence encodes CASSSQGSGWYGYTF.

The V call is TRBV4-1, the J call TRBJ1-6; D possibly corresponds to TRBD1 (5 bases). Trimming left V 0 bases short and J 5 bases short, with 14 bases between. There are 17 residues in the CDR3. Germline CDR1 reads MGHRA; CDR2 reads YSYEKL. CDR3 sequence reads: CASSQEAGAGDNSPLHF. The DNA for the CDR3 is TGCGCCAGCAGCCAAGAAGCTGGGGCCGGCGATAATTCACCCCTCCACTTT.

The V gene is TRBV7-9, the J gene TRBJ2-1; TRBD2 matches at 9 bases. After removal of 2 bases from V and 3 bases from J, the junction contained 5 bases not matched to a gene. Looked up from germline, CDR1 is SEHNR and CDR2 is FQNEAQ (reference sequence). The CDR3 runs to 16 residues. The CDR3 DNA is TGTGCCAGCAGCTTACCAGCGGGGGGCTTCTACAATGAGCAGTTCTTC. Amino acid sequence: CASSLPAGGFYNEQFF.

This clone is a singleton in its sample. V usage is TRBV7-8 and J usage is TRBJ2-7; no firm D call. V was trimmed by 6 bases and J by 5 bases, leaving 11 bases between them. The CDR3 runs 12 residues. Germline V lookup: CDR1 SGHVS, CDR2 FQNEAQ. This CDR3 is CASRRVWDEQYF. The CDR3 nucleotides are TGTGCCAGCAGACGGGTTTGGGACGAGCAGTACTTC.

In this sample, this clone turned up once. The CDR3 is CASSGGTDTQYF. CDR3 in DNA: TGTGCCAGCAGTGGAGGGACAGATACGCAGTATTTT. The V call is TRBV2, the J call TRBJ2-3; D may be TRBD2 (5 bases). The CDR3 sequence is 12 residues long. The germline V gene has CDR1 SNHLY and CDR2 FYNNEI. Trimming removed 4 bases from V and 3 bases from J, with 5 bases in between. The variable domain in full, completed from reference TRBV2 and TRBJ2-3, reads EPEVTQTPSHQVTQMGQEVILRCVPISNHLYFYWYRQILGQKVEFLVSFYNNEISEKSEIFDDQFSVERPDGSNFTLKIRSTKLEDSAMYFCASSGGTDTQYFGPGTRLTVL.

V usage is TRBV7-9 and J usage is TRBJ2-2; 7 bases are shared with TRBD2. Looked up from germline, CDR1 is SEHNR and CDR2 is FQNEAQ (reference sequence). The V gene end was trimmed by 1 base and the J gene end by 1 base; junction bases not matched to a gene: 3. This CDR3 contains 16 residues. As DNA, the CDR3 is TGTGCCAGCAGCTTAGATCTAGCGGTGAACACCGGGGAGCTGTTTTTT. Translating gives CASSLDLAVNTGELFF.

Notes on this clone: Other DNA sequences in the sample encode the same CDR3. This chain links TRBV5-1 with TRBJ2-7; 8 bases align to TRBD2. CDR1 is SGHRS, CDR2 YFSETQ, per germline. CDR3 length equals 14 residues. V shed 6 bases, J shed 2 bases, and the junction held 7 bases outside the gene matches. The CDR3 protein is CASTTSGGAYEQYF. The CDR3 bases are TGCGCCAGCACGACATCGGGGGGGGCCTACGAGCAGTACTTC.

The count of this clone is one. This chain connects TRBV4-3 to TRBJ1-1, with D maybe TRBD1 (5 bases). Trimming shortened V by 0 bases and J by 6 bases, and 11 bases separated the two germline ends. Germline CDR1 reads LGHNA; CDR2 reads YSLEER. This CDR3 has 14 residues. The chain's CDR3 is CASSQEAGTSEAFF. The CDR3 nucleotides are TGCGCCAGCAGCCAAGAAGCAGGGACTTCTGAAGCTTTCTTT.

The rearrangement uses TRBV30 and TRBJ2-7; no reliable D call. The CDR3 extends over 13 amino acids. V shed 4 bases and J shed 4 bases, with 14 bases lying between them. Germline V CDR1 and CDR2: GTSNPN, SVGIG (reference sequence). The CDR3 loop reads CAWNLGGNYEQYF. DNA for the CDR3: TGTGCCTGGAATTTAGGCGGAAATTACGAGCAGTACTTC.

For this clone: Other DNA sequences in the same sample also yield this CDR3. The V and J genes are TRBV6-1 and TRBJ1-5; no reliable D call. CDR1 and CDR2 (germline): MNHNS, SASEGT. The V gene lost 3 bases and the J gene lost 0 bases, with 9 bases spanning the gap. The CDR3 has 15 residues. CDR3 residues: CASSEGSYSNQPQHF. CDR3 nucleotides: TGTGCCAGCAGTGAGGGCAGTTATAGCAATCAGCCCCAGCATTTT.

This sequence joins TRBV9 and TRBJ2-1, with 7 nucleotides matching TRBD2. The CDR3 runs to 16 residues. Germline V CDR1 and CDR2: SGDLS, YYNGEE. Trimming cost V 0 bases and J 1 base; bases outside gene matches: 4. The CDR3 spells CASSVGGSGSYNEQFF. The CDR3 nucleotides are TGTGCCAGCAGCGTAGGGGGTAGCGGGTCCTACAATGAGCAGTTCTTC. The whole variable domain, filled in from reference TRBV9 and TRBJ2-1, reads DSGVTQTPKHLITATGQRVTLRCSPRSGDLSVYWYQQSLDQGLQFLIQYYNGEERAKGNILERFSAQQFPDLHSELNLSSLELGDSALYFCASSVGGSGSYNEQFFGPGTRLTVL.

This chain connects TRBV28 to TRBJ2-7; 7 bases map to TRBD1. V lost 7 bases to trimming and J lost 2 bases; unmatched junction nucleotides: 2. The CDR3 length is 12 residues. Per the germline V gene, CDR1 is MDHEN and CDR2 is SYDVKM. CDR3 bases: TGTGCCAGCACCGGACAGGCCTACGAGCAGTACTTC. This sequence encodes CASTGQAYEQYF.

This chain links TRBV11-3 with TRBJ2-7, with TRBD2 matching over 9 bases. The junction had 17 bases not matched to a gene; V was cut back by 4 bases and J by 13 bases. Germline loops: CDR1 SGHNT, CDR2 YENEEA. This CDR3 region has 15 residues. This CDR3 is CASSSQMPGTSPLYF. In DNA, the CDR3 is TGTGCCAGCAGCTCACAGATGCCCGGGACTAGCCCCCTATACTTC.

This clone was counted once. The chain couples TRBV11-2 to TRBJ2-3; the D gene is possibly TRBD2 (6 bases). The CDR3 contains 14 residues. V lost 5 bases to trimming and J lost 2 bases, with 11 bases between them. The V gene's germline CDR1 is SGHAT and CDR2 FQNNGV. The CDR3, as DNA: TGTGCCAGCAGCAGACGGGACTTCACAGATACGCAGTATTTT. Amino acid sequence: CASSRRDFTDTQYF. Drawing the rest from reference TRBV11-2 and TRBJ2-3, the complete variable domain is EAGVAQSPRYKIIEKRQSVAFWCNPISGHATLYWYQQILGQGPKLLIQFQNNGVVDDSQLPKDRFSAERLKGVDSTLKIQPAKLEDSAVYLCASSRRDFTDTQYFGPGTRLTVL.

This sequence joins TRBV19 and TRBJ2-5, with a possible D match to TRBD1 (6 bases). This CDR3 region has 14 residues. Trimming removed 1 base at V and 2 bases at J, with 8 bases between. Per germline, CDR1 LNHDA and CDR2 SQIVND (reference sequence). CDR3 sequence (DNA): TGTGCCAGTAGTATAGCACAGGGTCAAGAGACCCAGTACTTC. Protein product: CASSIAQGQETQYF.

This clone was found a few times. The J gene is TRBJ1-2, the V gene TRBV7-2, with TRBD1 matching 11 bases. Germline trimming cut 5 bases from V and 6 bases from J; bases unmatched to any gene: 2. The CDR3 covers 13 residues. CDR1 and CDR2 (germline): SGHTA, FQGNSA. Written as DNA, the CDR3 is TGTGCCAGCAGCCGGACAGGGGGCGATGGCTACACCTTC. Protein: CASSRTGGDGYTF.

V and J are TRBV11-3 and TRBJ1-4; tentatively, D is TRBD1 (6 bases). The germline V gene encodes CDR1 SGHNT and CDR2 YENEEA. Trimming removed 5 bases from V and 0 bases from J, with 13 bases in between. CDR3 length: 16 residues. The CDR3 sequence is CASSRRGPTTNEKLFF. DNA of the CDR3: TGTGCCAGCAGCCGCAGGGGTCCAACAACTAATGAAAAACTGTTTTTT.

The J gene is TRBJ1-1, the V gene TRBV5-4, with unresolved D. Germline assignment: CDR1 SGHNT and CDR2 YYREEE (reference sequence). This CDR3 region has 15 residues. The germline V and J ends were trimmed by 4 bases and 0 bases, with 13 bases remaining between them. The DNA of the CDR3 is TGTGCCAGCAGCCCTCGACAATCCATGAACACTGAAGCTTTCTTT. It specifies CASSPRQSMNTEAFF.

The rearrangement uses TRBV18 and TRBJ1-2; tentative D call: TRBD1 (6 bases). The CDR3 spans 12 residues. From germline, CDR1 is KGHSH and CDR2 LQKENI. V dropped 6 bases and J dropped 6 bases, with 11 bases sitting between them. The CDR3 protein is CASSPTGNGYTF. The CDR3 DNA is TGTGCCAGCTCCCCGACAGGTAATGGCTACACCTTC.

V gene TRBV5-4 combines with J gene TRBJ2-7, with TRBD2 as a possible D gene (6 bases). Germline V gives CDR1 SGHNT, CDR2 YYREEE (reference sequence). V dropped 0 bases and J dropped 5 bases, with 9 bases sitting between them. CDR3 length equals 13 residues. CDR3 in DNA: TGTGCCAGCAGCTTGGATACTAGCAACGAGCAGTACTTC. Translating gives CASSLDTSNEQYF. The full variable domain, in which reference TRBV5-4 and TRBJ2-7 provide the parts outside the CDR3, is ETGVTQSPTHLIKTRGQQVTLRCSSQSGHNTVSWYQQALGQGPQFIFQYYREEENGRGNFPPRFSGLQFPNYSSELNVNALELDDSALYLCASSLDTSNEQYFGPGTRLTVT.

This clone was found once. Here the CDR3 DNA reads TGTGCCACCAGCAGAGATTCGGTCCAGGGAGGGACCGGGGAGCTGTTTTTT. Translated: CATSRDSVQGGTGELFF. This rearrangement joins TRBV15 to TRBJ2-2, with 7 bases aligning to TRBD2. V lost 0 bases to trimming and J lost 5 bases; unmatched junction nucleotides: 9. The CDR3 covers 17 residues. Germline-derived CDR1 and CDR2 are LNHNV and YYDKDF (reference sequence).

Points on this clone: Other DNA sequences from this sample encode an identical CDR3 as well. The chain has TRBV4-1 and TRBJ1-4; TRBD1 matches at 8 bases. Germline V lookup: CDR1 MGHRA, CDR2 YSYEKL. The V and J ends lost 4 bases and 3 bases, in that order; junction bases with no gene match: 4. This CDR3 comprises 15 residues. The CDR3 sequence is CASSPQGAANEKLFF. DNA of the CDR3: TGCGCCAGCAGCCCCCAGGGGGCTGCTAATGAAAAACTGTTTTTT.

CDR3 loop: CASSLPGANTGELFF. DNA for the CDR3: TGTGCCAGCAGCTTGCCAGGGGCGAACACCGGGGAGCTGTTTTTT. The chain combines TRBV5-6 with TRBJ2-2, with TRBD1 as a possible D gene (6 bases). Trimming removed 1 base from V and 0 bases from J, with 7 bases in between. CDR1 and CDR2 (germline): SGHDT, YYEEEE. This CDR3 comprises 15 residues. Using reference TRBV5-6 and TRBJ2-2 for the parts outside the CDR3, the full variable domain is DAGVTQSPTHLIKTRGQQVTLRCSPKSGHDTVSWYQQALGQGPQFIFQYYEEEERQRGNFPDRFSGHQFPNYSSELNVNALLLGDSALYLCASSLPGANTGELFFGEGSRLTVL.